This T cell receptor beta chain was observed in a study of Graves' ophthalmopathy and Graves' hyperthyroidism. Study conclusions and caveats: Among thyroid clonotypes expanded above 0.001 frequency, most also appeared in blood.

Trimming shortened V by 3 bases and J by 4 bases, and 22 bases separated the two germline ends. Germline V gene data show CDR1 as SGHRS and CDR2 as YFSETQ. The CDR3 length is 17 residues. From RNA, the CDR3 regions of TCR beta chains were amplified and sequenced. HTBI primers primed a first-round RT-PCR, and a second-round multiplex PCR followed. MiXCR, applied by TCRdb to the multiplex PCR reads, yields one record per CDR3 protein. The sample has hundreds of thousands of distinct CDR3 sequences, around 20% seen once. This clonotype was observed a few times. Its antigen remains unidentified. The chain uses TRBV5-1 and TRBJ1-1; D may be TRBD1 (5 bases). Sequencing used peripheral blood. The sequence was collected from a woman between 18 and 30 years old with stable Graves' hyperthyroidism. CDR3 nucleotide sequence: TGCGCCAGCAGCTCTTCAGGGATTGGGGTTCGTAGCACTGAAGCTTTCTTT. Protein: CASSSSGIGVRSTEAFF.